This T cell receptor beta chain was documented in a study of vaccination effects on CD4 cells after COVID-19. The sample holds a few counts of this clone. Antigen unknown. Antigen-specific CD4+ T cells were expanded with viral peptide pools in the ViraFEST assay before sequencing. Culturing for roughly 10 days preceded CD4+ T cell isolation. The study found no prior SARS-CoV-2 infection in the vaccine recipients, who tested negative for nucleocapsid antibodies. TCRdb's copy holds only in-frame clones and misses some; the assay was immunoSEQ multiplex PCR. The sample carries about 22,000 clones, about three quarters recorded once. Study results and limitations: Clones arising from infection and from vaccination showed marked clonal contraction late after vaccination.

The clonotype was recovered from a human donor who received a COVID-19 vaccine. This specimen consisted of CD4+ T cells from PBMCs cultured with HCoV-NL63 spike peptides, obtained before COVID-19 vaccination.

The CDR3 region has the DNA TGTGCCAGCAGCCTACTAGCGGGGGGCCTCTACGAGCAGTACTTC. Its protein product is CASSLLAGGLYEQYF. The J gene is TRBJ2-7, the V gene TRBV14; 12 nucleotides line up with TRBD2. CDR3 length: 15 residues. The ends lost 4 bases at V and 3 bases at J; junction bases unmatched: 4. Germline CDR1 is SGHDN and CDR2 is FVKESK.